The 24 T cell receptor beta chains reported below all come from one sample, sequenced in a study of T-cell reconstitution after alpha-beta-depleted transplantation in children (TCRdb year 2016). To prepare the library, PCR was applied. The run used an Illumina HiSeq 2500. TCR libraries were prepared with molecular barcoding, using unique molecular identifiers to normalize TCRbeta repertoire quantification. Starting from the raw public reads, TCRdb applied fastp trimming at Q25, assembled clones with MiXCR and retained in-frame beta chains. Every entry covers one CDR3 protein and lists the most common genes and DNA from its rows. This sample comprises 670,000 or so distinct CDR3 sequences, 13% of them detected only once. The top ten hold about 0.79% of the sample. Per the publication, the treatment or condition label means: allogeneic hematopoietic cell transplantation with graft depleted of TCRalphabeta T cells and CD19 B cells.

The sequencing used PBMCs, collected before TCRalphabeta/CD19-depleted stem cell transplant. Receptors originate from a girl aged 2-10 years with congenital amegakaryocytic thrombocytopenia, due to receive a stem cell transplant.

This clonotype was seen more than once but under ten times. V gene TRBV7-8 combines with J gene TRBJ2-7; 12 bases match TRBD2. This CDR3 contains 20 residues. Germline V lookup: CDR1 SGHVS, CDR2 FQNEAQ. The V and J ends lost 0 bases and 5 bases, in that order; junction bases with no gene match: 17. The CDR3 nucleotides are TGTGCCAGCAGCTTAGCGGGTGGCGCTAGCGGGAGGGCTTTATCCGACGAGCAGTACTTC. Amino acids: CASSLAGGASGRALSDEQYF.

In this sample, this clonotype turned up a few times. The chain combines TRBV11-2 with TRBJ2-5; 7 nucleotides match TRBD2. This CDR3 has 17 amino acids. CDR1 is SGHAT, CDR2 FQNNGV, per germline. Germline trimming cut 4 bases from V and 2 bases from J; bases unmatched to any gene: 13. CDR3 region: CASSSHTSVGWQETQYF. Written as DNA, the CDR3 is TGTGCCAGCAGCTCCCATACTAGCGTAGGATGGCAAGAGACCCAGTACTTC.

In its sample, this clonotype was seen many times. The chain carries TRBV20-1 and TRBJ1-4; D not resolved. Trimming removed 2 bases at V and 8 bases at J, with 15 bases between. This CDR3 contains 14 residues. Germline V lookup: CDR1 DFQATT, CDR2 SNEGSKA (reference sequence). CDR3 nucleotides: TGCAGTGCTAGAATGGGAGGGAATGGCGAAAAACTGTTTTTT. Amino acids: CSARMGGNGEKLFF.

In this sample, this clonotype turned up many times. The gene calls are TRBV5-5 and TRBJ2-3; 8 bases are shared with TRBD1. CDR1 SGHKS and CDR2 YYEKEE come from the germline V gene (reference sequence). V was clipped by 3 bases and J by 7 bases; unmatched bases: 10. The CDR3 is 15 amino acids. The CDR3 DNA is TGTGCCAGCAGCTCGCCGGACAGGGTGGGACATACGCAGTATTTT. Its protein is CASSSPDRVGHTQYF. The complete variable domain, with remaining parts taken from reference TRBV5-5 and TRBJ2-3, reads DAGVTQSPTHLIKTRGQQVTLRCSPISGHKSVSWYQQVLGQGPQFIFQYYEKEERGRGNFPDRFSARQFPNYSSELNVNALLLGDSALYLCASSSPDRVGHTQYFGPGTRLTVL.

This clonotype came up many times. V and J are TRBV5-1 and TRBJ1-1; 9 bases are a match to TRBD1. CDR1 SGHRS and CDR2 YFSETQ come from the germline V gene. This CDR3 spans 15 amino acids. V lost 4 bases to trimming and J lost 7 bases; unmatched junction nucleotides: 11. CDR3 loop: CASSTGTGYAGEAFF. The CDR3 DNA is TGCGCCAGCAGCACCGGGACAGGGTACGCGGGTGAAGCTTTCTTT.

The chain joins TRBV7-2 to TRBJ2-5; 7 bases agree with TRBD2. Germline V CDR1 and CDR2: SGHTA, FQGNSA. This CDR3 is built from 16 residues. J lost 0 bases, V lost 2 bases, and 6 bases had no gene match. DNA for the CDR3: TGTGCCAGCAGCTTATGGGCGGGAGCGTACCAAGAGACCCAGTACTTC. It specifies CASSLWAGAYQETQYF.

The sample holds a few counts of this clonotype. A much larger clone is a single base away; this may be a read error. This chain links TRBV6-2 or TRBV6-3 with TRBJ1-2; possible D gene TRBD1, 5 bases. This CDR3 has 13 amino acids. Germline V gene data show CDR1 as MNHEY and CDR2 as SVGEGT. The CDR3 sequence: CASSYSDNYGDTF. As DNA, the CDR3 is TGTGCCAGCAGTTACTCGGACAACTATGGCGACACCTTC.

The J gene is TRBJ1-4, the V gene TRBV12-3 or TRBV12-4; 8 nucleotides line up with TRBD1. This CDR3 has 17 residues. V was clipped by 1 base and J by 3 bases; unmatched bases: 7. The CDR3 nucleotides are TGTGCCAGCAGTTTAGAGGGGCAGGGGGCCTCTAATGAAAAACTGTTTTTT. Translation gives CASSLEGQGASNEKLFF.

The chain carries TRBV5-1 and TRBJ2-5; D is ambiguous. From germline, CDR1 is SGHRS and CDR2 YFSETQ. The CDR3 sequence is 15 residues long. Trimming pared 0 bases from V and 2 bases from J, leaving 11 bases between. This chain's CDR3 is CASSLEGAPQETQYF. DNA for the CDR3: TGCGCCAGCAGCTTGGAAGGAGCCCCGCAAGAGACCCAGTACTTC.

The gene calls are TRBV5-1 and TRBJ2-5, with D hard to call. CDR1 SGHRS and CDR2 YFSETQ come from the germline V gene. The CDR3 is 14 amino acids. V shed 0 bases and J shed 4 bases, with 10 bases lying between them. The CDR3: CASSLGVGVETQYF. The CDR3 bases are TGCGCCAGCAGCTTGGGGGTCGGCGTAGAGACCCAGTACTTC. The entire variable domain, with the rest obtained from reference TRBV5-1 and TRBJ2-5, is as follows: KAGVTQTPRYLIKTRGQQVTLSCSPISGHRSVSWYQQTPGQGLQFLFEYFSETQRNKGNFPGRFSGRQFSNSRSEMNVSTLELGDSALYLCASSLGVGVETQYFGPGTRLLVL.

This clonotype was observed a few times. The CDR3 DNA reads as TGTGCCAGCACCTACGGGGGCCCTAGGCTCTGGGATACGCAGTATTTT. Translation gives CASTYGGPRLWDTQYF. The chain joins TRBV6-1 to TRBJ2-3; perhaps D is TRBD1 or TRBD2 (6 bases each). Trimming removed 7 bases from V and 6 bases from J, with 23 bases in between. The V gene's germline CDR1 is MNHNS and CDR2 SASEGT. The CDR3 has 16 residues.

The chain carries TRBV19 and TRBJ2-7, with 7 nucleotides matching TRBD2. The CDR3 spans 15 residues. From germline, CDR1 is LNHDA and CDR2 SQIVND (reference sequence). V lost 6 bases, J lost 5 bases, and 13 bases stayed unmatched. Here the CDR3 DNA reads TGTGCCAGTAGACCCGAGCGGGGAGGGTACAACGAGCAGTACTTC. Its translation is CASRPERGGYNEQYF.

This clonotype has a count of ten or more. The chain couples TRBV20-1 to TRBJ2-3; 8 bases are shared with TRBD1. The junction had 6 bases not matched to a gene; V was cut back by 6 bases and J by 1 base. The germline CDR1 and CDR2 sequences are DFQATT and SNEGSKA (reference sequence). The length of the CDR3 is 14 residues. DNA for the CDR3: TGCAGTGCGAAAACAGGGGGAGGCACAGATACGCAGTATTTT. It yields the protein CSAKTGGGTDTQYF.

There are many counts of this clonotype. The genes are TRBV7-6 and TRBJ2-2; TRBD2 matches at 14 bases. Germline V gene sequence: CDR1 SGHVS, CDR2 FNYEAQ. This CDR3 contains 17 residues. J gave up 5 bases and V 5 bases, and 7 bases lay outside the gene matches. This CDR3 reads CASSPWTSGRPTGELFF. Here the CDR3 DNA reads TGTGCCAGCAGCCCCTGGACTAGCGGGAGGCCAACCGGGGAGCTGTTTTTT.

This clonotype has just one count. V gene TRBV20-1 combines with J gene TRBJ2-7, with D perhaps matching TRBD1 or TRBD2 (5 bases each). Germline V gives CDR1 DFQATT, CDR2 SNEGSKA (reference sequence). There are 13 residues in the CDR3. Trimming took 5 bases from V and 4 from J, leaving 15 bases between them. For the CDR3, the DNA is TGCAGTGCTCCTAGGGGAGCCACTTACGAGCAGTACTTC. The encoded protein is CSAPRGATYEQYF.

Ten or more counts support this clonotype. The gene calls are TRBV5-1 and TRBJ2-1, with 11 bases lining up with TRBD2. This CDR3 region has 17 residues. V gave up 6 bases and J gave up 6 bases; unmatched junction bases: 14. Germline V lookup: CDR1 SGHRS, CDR2 YFSETQ. The CDR3 DNA sequence: TGCGCCAGCACCAACACACCACTAGCGGGAGTAGGCAATGAGCAGTTCTTC. It yields the protein CASTNTPLAGVGNEQFF.

This clonotype was detected ten times or more. The genes are TRBV7-8 and TRBJ2-2, with TRBD1 matching over 11 bases. This CDR3 is 16 amino acids long. With 3 bases clipped from V and 6 bases from J, the junction kept 6 bases outside the gene matches. The V gene's germline CDR1 is SGHVS and CDR2 FQNEAQ. The CDR3 spells CASSFSRDRGSGELFF. CDR3 nucleotides: TGTGCCAGCAGCTTCAGCCGGGACAGGGGGTCCGGGGAGCTGTTTTTT. Drawing the rest from reference TRBV7-8 and TRBJ2-2, the complete variable domain is GAGVSQSPRYKVAKRGQDVALRCDPISGHVSLFWYQQALGQGPEFLTYFQNEAQLDKSGLPSDRFFAERPEGSVSTLKIQRTQQEDSAVYLCASSFSRDRGSGELFFGEGSRLTVL.

Many counts were recorded for this clonotype. The chain combines TRBV20-1 with TRBJ2-3, with 8 bases lining up with TRBD2. Germline loops: CDR1 DFQATT, CDR2 SNEGSKA (reference sequence). With V trimmed by 2 bases and J by 1 base, 8 bases remained unmatched. The CDR3 is 16 residues long. The CDR3 spells CSARTHREGRTDTQYF. The CDR3 coding sequence is TGCAGTGCTAGAACTCACCGGGAGGGCCGCACAGATACGCAGTATTTT.

This clonotype was counted between two and nine times. This chain connects TRBV30 to TRBJ2-1, with TRBD2 matching over 7 bases. The V and J ends lost 4 bases and 7 bases, in that order; junction bases with no gene match: 7. Germline V gene sequence: CDR1 GTSNPN, CDR2 SVGIG (reference sequence). This CDR3 is 13 amino acids long. The CDR3 DNA follows: TGTGCCTGGACGGGAGGAGTTAGAAATGAGCAGTTCTTC. Translating gives CAWTGGVRNEQFF.

The chain joins TRBV27 to TRBJ2-7, with D possibly TRBD2 on 5 matching bases. Germline CDR1 reads MNHEY; CDR2 reads SMNVEV (reference sequence). This CDR3 has 14 amino acids. V lost 3 bases and J lost 4, with 13 bases in between. DNA for the CDR3: TGTGCCAGCAGTTTCGTGACTAACATTTACGAGCAGTACTTC. Translation gives CASSFVTNIYEQYF.

This clonotype was counted ten times or more. V usage is TRBV7-2 and J usage is TRBJ2-3; D gene uncertain. Trimming removed 2 bases at V and 2 bases at J, with 8 bases between. Germline V gives CDR1 SGHTA, CDR2 FQGNSA. The CDR3 is made up of 14 amino acids. CDR3 amino acids: CASSLLAVTDTQYF. CDR3 DNA sequence: TGTGCCAGCAGCTTACTCGCGGTCACAGATACGCAGTATTTT.

V usage is TRBV6-5 and J usage is TRBJ2-7; D not certain. This CDR3 spans 13 amino acids. The germline V and J ends were trimmed by 0 bases and 3 bases, with 6 bases remaining between them. Germline-derived CDR1 and CDR2 are MNHEY and SVGAGI. The CDR3 spells CASSYSRRYEQYF. For the CDR3, the DNA is TGTGCCAGCAGTTACTCGCGGCGCTACGAGCAGTACTTC.

In the case of this clonotype: A much larger clone differs from this one at a single base, so this may be a read error. The CDR3 does not end in the conserved phenylalanine or tryptophan, so this is likely a read error. V and J are TRBV5-1 and TRBJ2-1; D gene uncertain. From germline, CDR1 is SGHRS and CDR2 YFSETQ. CDR3 length equals 14 residues. Trimming cost V 0 bases and J 6 bases, with 10 bases left between them. Written as DNA, the CDR3 is TGCGCCAGCAGCTTGGTCGCTGACACCAATGAGCAGTTCTTG. It encodes CASSLVADTNEQFL.

The V call is TRBV9, the J call TRBJ2-1; D is ambiguous. CDR1 is SGDLS, CDR2 YYNGEE, per germline. Trimming cost V 0 bases and J 8 bases, with 6 bases left between them. The CDR3 sequence is 12 residues long. For the CDR3, the DNA is TGTGCCAGCAGCGTAGTCAGCCATGAGCAGTTCTTC. It specifies CASSVVSHEQFF.